This T cell receptor beta chain was found in a study of cytomegalovirus exposure and HLA in healthy donors. Regarding this clone: The antigen is not known.

Points from the study as a whole: The authors enumerated roughly 180 TCR beta chains as linked to cytomegalovirus. Prior analysis indicated that the majority of TCR beta V segments exhibited productivity approximately 87% or approximately 30% of the time. Using a false discovery rate of 0.05, a later analysis showed that approximately 16,000 TCR beta sequences were associated with HLA alleles. The records held CMV serostatus as the only immune exposure information.

The PCR contained 60 Vbeta and 13 Jbeta primers. Measured with immunoSEQ multiplex PCR; TCRdb has only the in-frame clones, and not every one. The sample holds around 140,000 clones, about 77% seen once. Germline values: CDR1 SGHRS, CDR2 YFSETQ. The ends lost 0 bases at V and 5 bases at J; junction bases unmatched: 9. This CDR3 is built from 16 residues. The chain couples TRBV5-1 to TRBJ2-7; 9 bases agree with TRBD2. Sequences were obtained from PBMCs. The receptor was isolated from a male donor in good health and CMV-seronegative. CDR3 nucleotide sequence: TGCGCCAGCAGCTTGGGGGTTAGCGGGGGACAAGACGAGCAGTACTTC. This encodes CASSLGVSGGQDEQYF.